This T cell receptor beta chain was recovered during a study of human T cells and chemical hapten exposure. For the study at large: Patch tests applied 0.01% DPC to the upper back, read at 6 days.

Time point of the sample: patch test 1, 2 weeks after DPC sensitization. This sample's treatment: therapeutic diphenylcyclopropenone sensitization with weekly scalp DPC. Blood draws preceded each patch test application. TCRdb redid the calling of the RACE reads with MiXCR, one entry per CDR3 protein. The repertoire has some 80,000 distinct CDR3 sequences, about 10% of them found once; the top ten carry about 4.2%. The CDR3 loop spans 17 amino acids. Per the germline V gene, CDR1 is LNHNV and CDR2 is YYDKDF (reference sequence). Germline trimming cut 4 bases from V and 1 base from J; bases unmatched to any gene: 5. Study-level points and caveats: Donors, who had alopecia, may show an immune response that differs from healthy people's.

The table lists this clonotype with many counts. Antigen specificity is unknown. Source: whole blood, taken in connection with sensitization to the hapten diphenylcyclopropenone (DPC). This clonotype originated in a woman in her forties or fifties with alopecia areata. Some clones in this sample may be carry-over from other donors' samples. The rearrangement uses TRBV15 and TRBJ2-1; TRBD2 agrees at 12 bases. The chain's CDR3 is CATSTGLAGNSYNEQFF. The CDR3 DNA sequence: TGTGCCACCAGCACCGGACTAGCGGGAAATTCCTACAATGAGCAGTTCTTC.